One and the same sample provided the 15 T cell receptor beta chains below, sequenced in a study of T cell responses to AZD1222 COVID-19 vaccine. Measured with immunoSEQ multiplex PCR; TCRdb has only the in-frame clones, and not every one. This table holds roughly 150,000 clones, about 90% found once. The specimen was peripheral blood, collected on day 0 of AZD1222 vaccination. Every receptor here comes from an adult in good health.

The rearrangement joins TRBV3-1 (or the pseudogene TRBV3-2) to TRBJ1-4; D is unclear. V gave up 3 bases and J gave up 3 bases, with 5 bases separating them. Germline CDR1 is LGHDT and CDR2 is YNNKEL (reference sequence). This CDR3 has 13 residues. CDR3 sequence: CASSHDPNEKLFF. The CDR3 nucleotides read TGTGCCAGCAGCCACGACCCTAATGAAAAACTGTTTTTT.

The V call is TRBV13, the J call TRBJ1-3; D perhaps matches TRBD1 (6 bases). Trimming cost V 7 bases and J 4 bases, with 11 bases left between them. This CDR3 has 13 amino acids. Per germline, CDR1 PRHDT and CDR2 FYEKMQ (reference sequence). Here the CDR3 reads CASTGGLGNTIYF. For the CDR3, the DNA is TGTGCCAGCACTGGGGGGCTGGGAAACACCATATATTTT.

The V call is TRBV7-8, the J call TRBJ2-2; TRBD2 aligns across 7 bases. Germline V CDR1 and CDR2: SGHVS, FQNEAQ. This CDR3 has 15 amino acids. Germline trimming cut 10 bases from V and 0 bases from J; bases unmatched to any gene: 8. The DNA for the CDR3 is TGTGCCATAGGGAGTAGCGGGCCGAACACCGGGGAGCTGTTTTTT. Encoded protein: CAIGSSGPNTGELFF.

CDR3 loop: CASSLSRYEQYF. DNA for the CDR3: TGTGCCAGCAGTTTATCGAGGTACGAGCAGTACTTC. This chain joins TRBV28 and TRBJ2-7; D unclear. CDR3 size: 12 residues. Germline CDR1 and CDR2: MDHEN and SYDVKM. V lost 1 base, J lost 4 bases, and 5 bases lay in between.

The CDR3 is CASSQGPEGWSGYTF. The CDR3 DNA sequence: TGTGCCAGCAGCCAAGGCCCAGAGGGGTGGAGCGGCTACACCTTC. The V and J genes are TRBV3-1 (or the pseudogene TRBV3-2) and TRBJ1-2; weak D call: TRBD1 (5 bases). Deletions cut 1 base from V and 8 bases from J, with 17 bases between. This CDR3 is 15 amino acids long. In germline, CDR1 is LGHDT, CDR2 YNNKEL (reference sequence).

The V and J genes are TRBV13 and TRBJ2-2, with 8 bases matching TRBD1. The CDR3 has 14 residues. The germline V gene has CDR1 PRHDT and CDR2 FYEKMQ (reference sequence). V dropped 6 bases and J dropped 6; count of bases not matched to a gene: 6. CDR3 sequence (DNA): TGTGCCAGCAGGCAGGGGGCTGCACCCGGGGAGCTGTTTTTT. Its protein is CASRQGAAPGELFF.

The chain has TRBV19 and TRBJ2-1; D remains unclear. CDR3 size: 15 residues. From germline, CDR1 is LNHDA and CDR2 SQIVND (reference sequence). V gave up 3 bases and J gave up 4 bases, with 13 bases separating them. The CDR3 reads CASSMGILQYNEQFF. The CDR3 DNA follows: TGTGCCAGTAGTATGGGGATCCTACAATACAATGAGCAGTTCTTC.

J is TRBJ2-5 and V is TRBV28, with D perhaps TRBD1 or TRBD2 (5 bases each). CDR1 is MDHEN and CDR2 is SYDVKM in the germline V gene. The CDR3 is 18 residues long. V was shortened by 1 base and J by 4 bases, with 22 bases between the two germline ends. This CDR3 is CASSLFTRASRGGETQYF. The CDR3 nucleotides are TGTGCCAGCAGTTTATTTACCCGGGCTAGTCGGGGCGGAGAGACCCAGTACTTC.

The CDR3: CASSQESGGAGLHRYSQYF. The CDR3 region has the DNA TGTGCCAGCAGCCAAGAATCCGGGGGGGCAGGGCTGCACAGATACTCGCAGTATTTT. J is TRBJ2-3 and V is TRBV4-2, with 8 bases lining up with TRBD2. CDR1 and CDR2 (germline): LGHNA, YNFKEQ. The CDR3 is 19 residues long. J gave up 10 bases and V 0 bases, and 21 bases lay outside the gene matches.

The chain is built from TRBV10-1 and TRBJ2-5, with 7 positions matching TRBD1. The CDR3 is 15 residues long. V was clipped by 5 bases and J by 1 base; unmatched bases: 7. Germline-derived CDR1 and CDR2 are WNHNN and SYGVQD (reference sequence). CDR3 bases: TGCGCCAGCAGTCAACAGGGGTTGGGCCAAGAGACCCAGTACTTC. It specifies CASSQQGLGQETQYF.

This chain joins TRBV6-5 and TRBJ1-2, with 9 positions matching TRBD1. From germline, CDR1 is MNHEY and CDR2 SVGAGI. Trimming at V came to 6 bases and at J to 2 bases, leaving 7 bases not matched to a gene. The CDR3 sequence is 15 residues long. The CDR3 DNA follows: TGTGCCAGCAGGGGGACGGGACAGGGAAACTATGGCTACACCTTC. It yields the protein CASRGTGQGNYGYTF.

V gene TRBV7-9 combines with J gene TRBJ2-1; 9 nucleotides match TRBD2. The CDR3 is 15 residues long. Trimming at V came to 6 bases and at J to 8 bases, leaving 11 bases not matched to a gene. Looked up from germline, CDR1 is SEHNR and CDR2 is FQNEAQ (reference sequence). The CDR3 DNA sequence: TGTGCCAGCAGGCCGGGACTAGCTGAATGGGATGAGCAGTTCTTC. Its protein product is CASRPGLAEWDEQFF. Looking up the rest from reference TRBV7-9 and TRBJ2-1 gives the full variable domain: DTGVSQNPRHKITKRGQNVTFRCDPISEHNRLYWYRQTLGQGPEFLTYFQNEAQLEKSRLLSDRFSAERPKGSFSTLEIQRTEQGDSAMYLCASRPGLAEWDEQFFGPGTRLTVL.

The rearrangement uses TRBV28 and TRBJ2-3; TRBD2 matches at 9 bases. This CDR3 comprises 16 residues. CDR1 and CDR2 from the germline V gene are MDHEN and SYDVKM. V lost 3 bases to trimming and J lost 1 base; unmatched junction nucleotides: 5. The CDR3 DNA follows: TGTGCCAGCAGTTTCATCTTAGCGGGGGGCACAGATACGCAGTATTTT. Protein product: CASSFILAGGTDTQYF.

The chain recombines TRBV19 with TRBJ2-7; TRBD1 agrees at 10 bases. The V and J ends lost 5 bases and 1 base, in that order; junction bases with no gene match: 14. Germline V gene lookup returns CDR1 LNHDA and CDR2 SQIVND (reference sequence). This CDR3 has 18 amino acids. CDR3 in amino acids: CASSSRYMTGGTSYEQYF. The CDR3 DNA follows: TGTGCCAGTAGTTCGAGGTATATGACAGGGGGCACATCCTACGAGCAGTACTTC.

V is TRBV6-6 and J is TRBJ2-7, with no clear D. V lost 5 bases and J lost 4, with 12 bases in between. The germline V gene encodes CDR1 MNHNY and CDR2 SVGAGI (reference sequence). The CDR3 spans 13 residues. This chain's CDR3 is CASSRQAGYEQYF. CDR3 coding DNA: TGTGCCAGCAGTAGACAAGCCGGGTACGAGCAGTACTTC.